A selection of T cell receptor beta chains follows, all from one sample in a study of metastatic and nonmetastatic thyroid tumors. Using MiXCR, TCRdb re-called clones from the PCR reads. The table includes over 10,000 clones, around 25% detected once. The sequencing sample was made of adjacent normal tissue. Receptor source: a female donor with papillary thyroid cancer or a benign thyroid nodule (not recorded which). Some clones in this sample may be carry-over from other donors' samples. CDR3s include the opening cysteine and the closing phenylalanine or tryptophan. A D gene is named only where the DNA matches it firmly. Where a row states a size, it is once, few, many or the class of an expanded clone; other rows omit it.

j_gene,abundance,d_gene,v_gene,CDR3aa,CDR3nt
TRBJ2-7,-,TRBD1,TRBV19,CASSTSGTGGFEQYF,TGTGCCAGTAGTACTTCCGGGACAGGGGGCTTTGAGCAGTACTTC
TRBJ2-3,many,TRBD2,TRBV5-5,CASSNLLAGDSDTQYF,TGTGCCAGCAGCAACTTACTAGCGGGAGATTCAGATACGCAGTATTTT
TRBJ1-2,few,-,TRBV6-1,CASSEQWEKNGYTF,TGTGCCAGCAGTGAGCAGTGGGAAAAAAATGGCTACACCTTC
TRBJ2-7,few,TRBD2,TRBV12-3/TRBV12-4,CASSRGGSGTWEQYF,TGTGCCAGCAGCCGCGGCGGTAGCGGGACCTGGGAGCAGTACTTC
TRBJ2-3,few,-,TRBV11-2,CASSFQEERVYTQYF,TGTGCCAGCAGCTTTCAGGAGGAACGGGTATATACGCAGTATTTT
TRBJ2-7,-,TRBD2,TRBV2,CASRLGLAAYEQYF,TGTGCCAGCAGACTGGGACTAGCAGCCTACGAGCAGTACTTC
TRBJ1-2,few,-,TRBV7-9,CASSQAGTTNYGYTF,TGTGCCAGCAGTCAGGCAGGGACAACAAACTATGGCTACACCTTC
TRBJ2-1,few,-,TRBV7-9,CASSLGRVEQFF,TGTGCCAGCAGCTTAGGAAGGGTCGAGCAGTTCTTC
TRBJ1-6,-,TRBD1,TRBV10-1,CASIKRDSNKGGNSPLHF,TGCGCCAGCATTAAACGGGACAGTAACAAGGGGGGCAATTCACCCCTCCACTTT
TRBJ2-1,-,TRBD1,TRBV6-1,CASIQGVIGYNEQFF,TGTGCCAGCATACAGGGGGTAATTGGGTACAATGAGCAGTTCTTC
TRBJ1-5,-,-,TRBV20-1,CSARGGGQPQHF,TGCAGTGCTAGAGGGGGGGGGCAGCCCCAGCATTTT
TRBJ2-1,many,TRBD2,TRBV11-3,CASSLSGRMYNEQFF,TGTGCCAGCAGCTTAAGCGGGAGGATGTACAATGAGCAGTTCTTC
TRBJ2-5,many,-,TRBV5-8,CASSFPETQYF,TGTGCCAGCAGCTTCCCCGAGACCCAGTACTTC
TRBJ2-2,many,-,TRBV5-5,CASSLAGATNTGELFF,TGTGCCAGCAGCTTGGCCGGGGCAACGAACACCGGGGAGCTGTTCTTT
TRBJ2-7,-,TRBD2,TRBV20-1,CSAKTSASAYEQYF,TGCAGTGCTAAGACTAGCGCGTCTGCCTACGAGCAGTACTTC
TRBJ1-5,few,-,TRBV19,CVSTVRGRLNQPQHF,TGTGTCAGTACCGTTAGGGGACGGCTAAATCAGCCCCAGCATTTT
TRBJ2-1,-,-,TRBV6-1,CASRFGLEQFF,TGTGCCAGCAGGTTCGGCCTTGAGCAGTTCTTC
TRBJ1-2,few,-,TRBV27,CASSPLGPLHGYTF,TGTGCCAGCAGTCCGCTGGGGCCACTCCATGGCTACACCTTC
TRBJ1-1,medium-sized,-,TRBV19,CASSQAAKNTEAFF,TGTGCCAGTAGCCAAGCAGCCAAGAACACTGAAGCTTTCTTT
TRBJ2-5,-,TRBD1,TRBV6-2/TRBV6-3,CASSSDRVKTQYF,TGTGCCAGCAGTTCCGACAGGGTGAAGACCCAGTACTTC
TRBJ2-1,-,-,TRBV30,CAWIGGGGSYNEQFF,TGTGCCTGGATCGGGGGAGGGGGCTCCTACAATGAGCAGTTCTTC